The sequence of this T cell receptor (beta chain) was determined in a study of shared clonotypes between healthy human individuals. Of note for this clone: Its antigen is undetermined.

Generated by immunoSEQ multiplex PCR, the TCRdb table keeps only in-frame clones and is missing some. The sample shows around 700,000 clones, under 95% of them seen only once. General observations from the study: Only blood was sampled, and tissue TCR repertoires likely differ from blood ones.

CD45RO negativity and positive selection for CCR7 defined naive CD8 cells, a population that excluded terminally differentiated effector memory CD45RA+ cells. The length of the CDR3 is 13 residues. The germline CDR1 and CDR2 sequences are SSHAT and FNYEAQ (reference sequence). The J segment lost 6 bases and the V segment lost 5 bases, leaving 3 bases of the junction unmatched. This chain connects TRBV7-7 to TRBJ2-2, with TRBD1 matching over 7 bases. This sequence was found in a man aged 25-45 years in good health. Input material: naive CD8+ T cells sorted from blood. DNA of the CDR3: TGTGCCAGCAGCGTTGGGACAGCCGGGGAGCTGTTTTTT. Protein product: CASSVGTAGELFF.